The 10 T cell receptor beta chains listed next were all sequenced from one sample in a study of siplizumab effects on memory and regulatory T cells. TCRdb's table, derived via immunoSEQ multiplex PCR, lists solely in-frame clones and lacks some. The sample lists some 96,000 clones, 75% to 95% occurring once. Sequencing was performed on CD4+ T cells sorted from blood. The receptors were gathered from a human donor in good health.

The chain links TRBV7-2 to TRBJ1-5; D gene ambiguous. Germline V lookup: CDR1 SGHTA, CDR2 FQGNSA. This CDR3 has 14 amino acids. The V end lost 5 bases, the J end lost 2 bases, and 10 bases lay between the germline ends. The CDR3 nucleotides read TGTGCCAGCAGCCAGAGAGGAGGCAATCAGCCCCAGCATTTT. Its protein product is CASSQRGGNQPQHF.

A remark on this clone: Other DNA sequences in the same sample also yield this CDR3. The chain links TRBV11-3 to TRBJ2-5, with a tentative D call TRBD2 (6 bases). CDR1 SGHNT and CDR2 YENEEA come from the germline V gene. V was clipped by 1 base and J by 5 bases, with 8 bases between them. This CDR3 comprises 13 residues. The CDR3 DNA is TGTGCCAGCAGCTTAGGGGAGGCGGAGACCCAGTACTTC. It codes for CASSLGEAETQYF.

The chain has TRBV12-5 and TRBJ2-7; no firm D call. V lost 0 bases, J lost 0 bases, and 12 bases lay in between. Germline V gene lookup returns CDR1 LGHNT and CDR2 FRNRAP. The CDR3 runs to 16 residues. The CDR3 DNA reads TGTGCTAGTGGTTTGGTACTCGGCAGAAGCTCCTACGAGCAGTACTTC. Its translation is CASGLVLGRSSYEQYF.

The chain is built from TRBV15 and TRBJ2-3, with D possibly matching TRBD2 (5 bases). The CDR3 totals 16 residues. Trimming took off 1 base at V and 1 base at J, with 12 bases between the two ends. The V gene's germline CDR1 is LNHNV and CDR2 YYDKDF (reference sequence). The CDR3 protein is CATSRGEGKGTDTQYF. In DNA, the CDR3 is TGTGCCACCAGCAGAGGTGAGGGCAAGGGCACAGATACGCAGTATTTT.

The V gene is TRBV28, the J gene TRBJ2-3, with 9 bases lining up with TRBD1. V trimming: 4 bases; J trimming: 1 base; junction bases outside the gene matches: 9. The length of the CDR3 is 17 residues. The germline gives CDR1 MDHEN, CDR2 SYDVKM. The CDR3 DNA follows: TGTGCCAGCAGTTATCGGACAGGGGTGCGGGGCACAGATACGCAGTATTTT. Amino acid sequence: CASSYRTGVRGTDTQYF.

The CDR3 DNA is TGTGCCAGCAGTTACTCGGAGCTCTATGGCTACACCTTC. The encoded protein is CASSYSELYGYTF. V usage is TRBV6-5 and J usage is TRBJ1-2; D remains unclear. Trimming left V 0 bases short and J 4 bases short, with 6 bases between. Germline CDR1 reads MNHEY; CDR2 reads SVGAGI. This CDR3 is built from 13 residues.

This clone was seen just once. The chain links TRBV29-1 to TRBJ1-1, with TRBD1 matching over 12 bases. The CDR3 contains 13 residues. The germline CDR1 and CDR2 sequences are SQVTM and ANQGSEA. The J segment lost 3 bases and the V segment lost 6 bases, leaving 2 bases of the junction unmatched. CDR3 in amino acids: CSVGQGADTEAFF. The DNA for the CDR3 is TGCAGCGTGGGACAGGGGGCGGACACTGAAGCTTTCTTT.

The chain is built from TRBV4-2 and TRBJ2-1, with D tentatively TRBD1 or TRBD2 (6 bases each). V was shortened by 2 bases and J by 6 bases, with 23 bases between the two germline ends. CDR1 and CDR2 from the germline V gene are LGHNA and YNFKEQ. This CDR3 comprises 18 residues. This chain's CDR3 is CASSQLGLGGQGGNEQFF. The CDR3 DNA is TGTGCCAGCAGCCAACTCGGTCTAGGGGGGCAGGGAGGCAATGAGCAGTTCTTC.

This clone was detected only once. The CDR3 here is CASDLRTGTQETQYF. CDR3 DNA sequence: TGTGCCAGTGACCTCAGGACAGGGACCCAAGAGACCCAGTACTTC. The chain employs TRBV2 and TRBJ2-5; TRBD1 matches at 8 bases. The CDR3 is 15 residues long. The germline gives CDR1 SNHLY, CDR2 FYNNEI. V was pared by 9 bases and J by 1 base, with 10 bases of the junction left unmatched.

The genes are TRBV28 and TRBJ1-2; D unresolved. Trimming shortened V by 2 bases and J by 4 bases, and 8 bases separated the two germline ends. The germline V gene has CDR1 MDHEN and CDR2 SYDVKM. The CDR3 covers 13 residues. CDR3 residues: CASSLIGVYGYTF. CDR3 in DNA: TGTGCCAGCAGTTTAATTGGGGTCTATGGCTACACCTTC.